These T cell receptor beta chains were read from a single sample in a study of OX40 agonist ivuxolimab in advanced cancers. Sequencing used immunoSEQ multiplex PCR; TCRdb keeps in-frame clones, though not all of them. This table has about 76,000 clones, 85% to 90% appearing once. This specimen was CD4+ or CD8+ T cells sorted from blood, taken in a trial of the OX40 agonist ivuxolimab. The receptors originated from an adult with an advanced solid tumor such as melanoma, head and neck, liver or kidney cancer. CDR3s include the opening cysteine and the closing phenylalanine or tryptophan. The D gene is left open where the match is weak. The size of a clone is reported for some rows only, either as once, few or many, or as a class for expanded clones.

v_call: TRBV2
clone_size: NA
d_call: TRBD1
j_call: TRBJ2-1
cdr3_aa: CATVDRVFDEQFF
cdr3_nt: TGTGCCACCGTGGACAGGGTTTTCGATGAGCAGTTCTTC

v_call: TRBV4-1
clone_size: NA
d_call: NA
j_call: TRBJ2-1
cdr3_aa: CASSQETSPPRNLGGEQFF
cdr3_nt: TGCGCCAGCAGCCAAGAAACCTCGCCCCCTCGCAACTTAGGGGGTGAGCAGTTCTTC

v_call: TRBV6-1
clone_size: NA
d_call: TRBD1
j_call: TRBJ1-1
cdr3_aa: CASSRDRVLATEAFF
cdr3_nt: TGTGCCAGCAGCCGGGACAGGGTTTTAGCCACTGAAGCTTTCTTT

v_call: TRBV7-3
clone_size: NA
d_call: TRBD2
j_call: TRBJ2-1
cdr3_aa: CASSLNSGRVDEQFF
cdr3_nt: TGTGCCAGCAGCTTAAATTCCGGGAGGGTCGATGAGCAGTTCTTC

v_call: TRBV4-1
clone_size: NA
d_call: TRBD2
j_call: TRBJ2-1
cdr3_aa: CASSHKEGTSGHRSSYNEQFF
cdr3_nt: TGCGCCAGCAGCCATAAAGAAGGGACTAGCGGTCATCGGAGCTCCTACAATGAGCAGTTCTTC

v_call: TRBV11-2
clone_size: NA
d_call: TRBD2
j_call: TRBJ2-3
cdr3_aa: CASSLGSGRATDTQYF
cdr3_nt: TGTGCCAGCAGCTTGGGTAGCGGGAGAGCGACAGATACGCAGTATTTT

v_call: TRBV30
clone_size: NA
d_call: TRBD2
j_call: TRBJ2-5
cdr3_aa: CACPWAGVKYKETQYF
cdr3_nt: TGTGCCTGCCCCTGGGCGGGGGTCAAATATAAAGAGACCCAGTACTTC

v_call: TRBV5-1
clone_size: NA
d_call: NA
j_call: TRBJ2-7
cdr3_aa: CASSAQGSGEQYF
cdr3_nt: TGCGCCAGCAGCGCTCAGGGTAGTGGCGAGCAGTACTTC

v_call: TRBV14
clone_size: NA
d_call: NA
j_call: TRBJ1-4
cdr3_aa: CASSQLFARPGHSVTLFF
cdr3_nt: TGTGCCAGCAGCCAGCTATTCGCGAGACCGGGACATTCAGTAACCCTGTTTTTT

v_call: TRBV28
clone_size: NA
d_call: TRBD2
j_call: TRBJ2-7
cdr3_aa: CASSSPGLAGDEQYF
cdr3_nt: TGTGCCAGCAGTTCGCCCGGACTAGCGGGAGACGAGCAGTACTTC

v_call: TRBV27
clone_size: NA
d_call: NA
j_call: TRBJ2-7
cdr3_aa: CASSIFPTGYEQYF
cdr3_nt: TGTGCCAGCAGCATATTCCCCACTGGCTACGAGCAGTACTTC

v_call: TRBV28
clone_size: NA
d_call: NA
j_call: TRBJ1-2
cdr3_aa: CASSSLGEGRNGYTF
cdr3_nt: TGTGCCAGCAGTTCCCTAGGGGAAGGGAGGAATGGCTACACCTTC

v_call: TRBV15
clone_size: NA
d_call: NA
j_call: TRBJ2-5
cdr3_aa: CATSREGSQETQYF
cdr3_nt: TGTGCCACCAGCAGAGAAGGGTCCCAAGAGACCCAGTACTTC

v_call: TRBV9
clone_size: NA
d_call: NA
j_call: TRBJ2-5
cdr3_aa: CASSVDLGSETQYF
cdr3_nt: TGTGCCAGCAGCGTAGACTTGGGATCAGAGACCCAGTACTTC

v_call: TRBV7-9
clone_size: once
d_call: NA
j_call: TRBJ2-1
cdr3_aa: CASSPEGSLPYNEQFF
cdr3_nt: TGTGCCAGCAGCCCCGAAGGGAGTCTGCCCTACAATGAGCAGTTCTTC

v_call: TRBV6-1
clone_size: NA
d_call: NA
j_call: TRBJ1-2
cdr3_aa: CASVGRGGYTF
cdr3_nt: TGTGCCAGTGTGGGTAGAGGCGGCTACACCTTC

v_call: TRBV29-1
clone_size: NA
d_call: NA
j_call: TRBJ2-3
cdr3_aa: CSVAGQGVSSGRLTDTQYF
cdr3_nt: TGCAGCGTTGCGGGACAGGGGGTTTCTAGCGGGAGGTTGACAGATACGCAGTATTTT

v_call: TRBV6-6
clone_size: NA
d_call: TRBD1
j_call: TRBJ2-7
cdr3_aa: CASRYSGQGAYEQYF
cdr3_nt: TGTGCCAGCAGGTATTCGGGACAGGGCGCCTACGAGCAGTACTTC

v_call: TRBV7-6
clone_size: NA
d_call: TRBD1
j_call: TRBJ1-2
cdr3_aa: CASSPSRDRDYGYTF
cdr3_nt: TGTGCCAGCAGCCCCTCCCGGGACAGGGACTATGGCTACACCTTC

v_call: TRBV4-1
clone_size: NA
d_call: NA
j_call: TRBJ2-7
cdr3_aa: CASSQDRWSATDEQYF
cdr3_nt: TGCGCCAGCAGCCAAGATCGATGGAGTGCGACAGACGAGCAGTACTTC

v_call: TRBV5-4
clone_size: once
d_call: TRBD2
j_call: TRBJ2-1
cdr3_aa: CASSAGTSGSLYEQFF
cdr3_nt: TGTGCCAGCAGCGCAGGGACTAGCGGGAGTTTGTATGAGCAGTTCTTC

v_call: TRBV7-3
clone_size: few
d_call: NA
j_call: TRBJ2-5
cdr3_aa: CASSSAQETQYF
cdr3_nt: TGTGCCAGCAGCTCAGCTCAAGAGACCCAGTACTTC

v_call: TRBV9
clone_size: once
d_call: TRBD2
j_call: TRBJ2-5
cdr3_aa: CASSVVLQRRGVETQYF
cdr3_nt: TGTGCCAGCAGCGTAGTGTTGCAGCGCCGGGGGGTGGAGACCCAGTACTTC

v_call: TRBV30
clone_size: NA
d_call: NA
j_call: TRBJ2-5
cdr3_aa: CAWENWGGEETQYF
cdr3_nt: TGTGCCTGGGAGAATTGGGGTGGGGAAGAGACCCAGTACTTC

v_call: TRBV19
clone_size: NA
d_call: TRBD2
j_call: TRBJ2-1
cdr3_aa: CASSISTPGGRVSNEQFF
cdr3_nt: TGTGCCAGTAGTATCTCGACTCCCGGCGGGAGAGTCTCCAATGAGCAGTTCTTC

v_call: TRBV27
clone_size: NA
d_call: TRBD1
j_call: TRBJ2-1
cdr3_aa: CASIQGATYNEQFF
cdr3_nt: TGTGCCAGCATACAGGGGGCGACCTACAATGAGCAGTTCTTC

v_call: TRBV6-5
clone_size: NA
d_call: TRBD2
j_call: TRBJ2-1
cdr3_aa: CASSYYGLAGGREQFF
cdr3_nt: TGTGCCAGCAGTTACTACGGACTAGCGGGAGGTCGTGAGCAGTTCTTC

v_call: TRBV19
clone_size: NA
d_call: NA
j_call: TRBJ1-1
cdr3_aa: CASSIEAGDTEAFF
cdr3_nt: TGTGCCAGTAGTATAGAGGCGGGCGACACTGAAGCTTTCTTT

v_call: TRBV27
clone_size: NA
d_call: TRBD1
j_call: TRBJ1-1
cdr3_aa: CASSLSTGVAFF
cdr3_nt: TGTGCCAGCAGTTTATCGACAGGGGTCGCTTTCTTT

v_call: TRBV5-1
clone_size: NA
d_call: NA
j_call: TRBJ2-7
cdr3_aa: CASSLRGPYEQYF
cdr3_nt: TGCGCCAGCAGCTTACGGGGTCCCTACGAGCAGTACTTC

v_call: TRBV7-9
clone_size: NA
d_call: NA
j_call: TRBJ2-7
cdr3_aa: CASGLPGLHSGAYEQYF
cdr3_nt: TGTGCCAGCGGATTACCGGGACTCCATAGTGGGGCCTACGAGCAGTACTTC

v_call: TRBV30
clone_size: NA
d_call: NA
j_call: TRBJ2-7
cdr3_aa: CAWSVSGSYEQYF
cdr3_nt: TGTGCCTGGAGTGTTAGCGGCTCCTACGAGCAGTACTTC

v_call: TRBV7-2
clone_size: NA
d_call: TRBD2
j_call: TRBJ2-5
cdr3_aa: CASSLGVSGRLETQYF
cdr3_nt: TGTGCCAGCAGCTTAGGCGTTAGCGGGAGACTAGAGACCCAGTACTTC

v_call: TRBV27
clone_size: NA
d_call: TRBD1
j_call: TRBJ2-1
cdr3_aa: CASSITGTGGYNEQFF
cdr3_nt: TGTGCCAGCAGCATTACCGGGACAGGGGGATACAATGAGCAGTTCTTC

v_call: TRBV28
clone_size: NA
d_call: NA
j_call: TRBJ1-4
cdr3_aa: CASSLGWGPNEKLFF
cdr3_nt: TGTGCCAGCAGTTTAGGGTGGGGGCCTAATGAAAAACTGTTTTTT

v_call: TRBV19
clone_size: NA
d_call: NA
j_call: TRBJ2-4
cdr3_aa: CASRPLTGTRKYF
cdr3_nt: TGTGCCAGTAGGCCGTTGACAGGAACTCGCAAGTACTTC

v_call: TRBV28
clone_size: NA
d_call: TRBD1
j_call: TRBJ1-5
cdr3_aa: CASGQQGQSYQPQHF
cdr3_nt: TGTGCCAGCGGACAACAGGGGCAGTCCTATCAGCCCCAGCATTTT

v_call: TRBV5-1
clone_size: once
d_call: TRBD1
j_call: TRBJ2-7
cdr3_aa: CASSGGQRSGEQYF
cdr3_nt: TGCGCCAGCAGCGGGGGACAGCGCAGTGGGGAGCAGTACTTC

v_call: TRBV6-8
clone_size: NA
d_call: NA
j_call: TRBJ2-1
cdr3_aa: CASRNGRGSNNEQFF
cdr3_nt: TGTGCCAGCAGAAACGGCCGCGGATCTAACAATGAGCAGTTCTTC

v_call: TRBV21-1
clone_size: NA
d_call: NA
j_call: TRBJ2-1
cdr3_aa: CASSPPWGSGSSYNEQFF
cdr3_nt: NA

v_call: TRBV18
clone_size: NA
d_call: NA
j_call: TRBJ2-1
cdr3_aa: CASSPSYTDSDEQFF
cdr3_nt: TGTGCCAGCTCACCAAGCTACACCGACAGCGATGAGCAGTTCTTC

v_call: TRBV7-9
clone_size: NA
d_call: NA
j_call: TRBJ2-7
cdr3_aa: CASSPLEGAGTYEQYF
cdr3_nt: TGTGCCAGCAGCCCCCTCGAAGGGGCAGGGACCTACGAGCAGTACTTC

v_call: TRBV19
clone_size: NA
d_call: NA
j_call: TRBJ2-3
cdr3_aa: CATGTDTQYF
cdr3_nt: TGTGCGACGGGTACAGATACGCAGTATTTT

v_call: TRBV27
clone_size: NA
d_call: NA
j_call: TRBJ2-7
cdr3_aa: CASSFDRSSYEQYF
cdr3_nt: TGTGCCAGCAGTTTTGACCGTAGCTCCTACGAGCAGTACTTC

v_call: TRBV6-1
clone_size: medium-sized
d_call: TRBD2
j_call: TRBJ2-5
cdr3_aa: CASSELAGGQETQYF
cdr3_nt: TGTGCCAGCAGTGAACTAGCGGGAGGGCAAGAGACCCAGTACTTC

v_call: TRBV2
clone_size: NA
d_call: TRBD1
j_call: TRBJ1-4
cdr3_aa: CASSTGEKEKLFF
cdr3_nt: TGTGCCAGCAGTACAGGGGAAAAAGAAAAACTGTTTTTT

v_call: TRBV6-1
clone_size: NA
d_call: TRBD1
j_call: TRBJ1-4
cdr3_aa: CASSERLYRRQGTNEKLFF
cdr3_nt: TGTGCCAGCAGTGAAAGGTTATATCGTCGACAGGGTACTAATGAAAAACTGTTTTTT

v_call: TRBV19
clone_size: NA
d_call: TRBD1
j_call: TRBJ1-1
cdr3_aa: CARGTGGGTEAFF
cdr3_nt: TGTGCCAGGGGCACAGGGGGCGGGACTGAAGCTTTCTTT

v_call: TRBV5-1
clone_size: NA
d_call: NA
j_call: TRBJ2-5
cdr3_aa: CASSPGTVQETQYF
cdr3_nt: TGCGCCAGCAGCCCAGGGACGGTACAAGAGACCCAGTACTTC

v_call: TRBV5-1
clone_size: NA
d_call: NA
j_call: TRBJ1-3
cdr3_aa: CASSLNEVFGNTIYF
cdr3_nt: TGCGCCAGCAGCTTGAATGAGGTCTTTGGAAACACCATATATTTT

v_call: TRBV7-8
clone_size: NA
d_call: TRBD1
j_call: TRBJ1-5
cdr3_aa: CASAKNRGGNQPQHF
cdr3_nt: TGTGCCAGCGCCAAAAACAGGGGTGGCAATCAGCCCCAGCATTTT